Presented here are 32 T cell receptor beta chains from one specimen sequenced in a study of blood T cell repertoires in COVID-19. Here immunoSEQ multiplex PCR was the method, and the copy in TCRdb shows in-frame clones only, minus some. This table has a few hundred thousand clones, roughly four fifths appearing once. Sequencing was performed on peripheral blood. These receptors were taken from a human donor with acute or convalescent COVID-19. The donor label of this sample is uncertain.

This rearrangement joins TRBV4-2 to TRBJ1-2, with TRBD1 as a possible D gene (6 bases). The CDR3 is 13 residues long. The V gene lost 3 bases and the J gene lost 8 bases, with 13 bases spanning the gap. Germline lookup yields CDR1 LGHNA and CDR2 YNFKEQ. The CDR3 region has the DNA TGTGCCAGCAGCCATACCGGGGGGGCGGGCTACACCTTC. This codes for CASSHTGGAGYTF.

This chain links TRBV19 with TRBJ2-1, with a tentative D call TRBD2 (6 bases). The CDR3 contains 14 residues. Germline CDR1 is LNHDA and CDR2 is SQIVND (reference sequence). With 3 bases removed from V and 9 bases from J, the gap between germline ends came to 15 bases. In nucleotides, the CDR3 is TGTGCCAGTAGTATTTGGGGCGGGACTGGTGAGCAGTTCTTC. As protein: CASSIWGGTGEQFF.

The chain couples TRBV7-9 to TRBJ2-5; 9 nucleotides line up with TRBD2. V lost 5 bases, J lost 4 bases, and 8 bases stayed unmatched. Germline CDR1 reads SEHNR; CDR2 reads FQNEAQ (reference sequence). The CDR3 covers 15 residues. Here the CDR3 DNA reads TGTGCCAGCAGCCCCCTGCTAGCGGGGAGAGAGACCCAGTACTTC. Its protein product is CASSPLLAGRETQYF.

The rearrangement links TRBV19 to TRBJ2-4; 10 nucleotides agree with TRBD1. The CDR3 is 19 amino acids. J was trimmed by 1 base and V by 3 bases; bases with no gene match: 12. Germline V lookup: CDR1 LNHDA, CDR2 SQIVND (reference sequence). The CDR3 protein is CASSIRGQGTSGAKNIQYF. DNA for the CDR3: TGTGCCAGTAGTATTCGGGGACAGGGGACATCTGGGGCCAAAAACATTCAGTACTTC.

This clone showed up just once. This chain links TRBV7-8 with TRBJ2-1; 9 nucleotides align to TRBD2. This CDR3 is 15 amino acids long. CDR1 SGHVS and CDR2 FQNEAQ come from the germline V gene. J was trimmed by 4 bases and V by 3 bases; bases with no gene match: 4. CDR3 nucleotides: TGTGCCAGCAGCTTTGTTCTAGCGGGATACAATGAGCAGTTCTTC. Translated, it gives CASSFVLAGYNEQFF.

This clone was found once. V gene TRBV5-4 combines with J gene TRBJ2-3, with D perhaps TRBD1 (5 bases). CDR3 length: 16 amino acids. Germline CDR1 is SGHNT and CDR2 is YYREEE (reference sequence). The germline V and J ends were trimmed by 2 bases and 0 bases, with 13 bases remaining between them. The CDR3 here is CASSFRQLQSTDTQYF. The CDR3 DNA reads as TGTGCCAGCAGCTTTAGACAGCTACAAAGCACAGATACGCAGTATTTT.

This clone was observed a single time. CDR3 nucleotides: TGCGCCAGCAGCCTCAGGGGGGCGGAAGAGACCCAGTACTTC. Its translation is CASSLRGAEETQYF. The chain links TRBV5-1 to TRBJ2-5; weak D call: TRBD1 (7 bases). CDR3 length: 14 amino acids. V was pared by 4 bases and J by 3 bases, with 13 bases between. The V gene's germline CDR1 is SGHRS and CDR2 YFSETQ.

About this clone itself: Other nucleotide sequences in the sample specify the same CDR3. The chain uses TRBV5-1 and TRBJ2-7, with TRBD1 identical over 8 bases. CDR3 length equals 13 residues. Germline CDR1 SGHRS, CDR2 YFSETQ. V was pared by 4 bases and J by 7 bases, with 7 bases of the junction left unmatched. The CDR3 sequence: CASSRGQGGEQYF. CDR3 DNA: TGCGCCAGCAGCCGTGGACAGGGTGGTGAGCAGTACTTC.

This clone was recorded only once. The V and J genes are TRBV30 and TRBJ1-4; no definite D call. The CDR3 sequence is 13 residues long. Germline CDR1 is GTSNPN and CDR2 is SVGIG (reference sequence). The V gene lost 3 bases and the J gene lost 5 bases, with 10 bases spanning the gap. CDR3: CAWSRQFNEKLFF. As DNA, the CDR3 is TGTGCCTGGAGCCGTCAGTTCAATGAAAAACTGTTTTTT.

The CDR3 DNA follows: TGTGCCAGCAAGGAGGGCGGAGGTCAAGAGACCCAGTACTTC. This translates into CASKEGGGQETQYF. V gene TRBV2 combines with J gene TRBJ2-5; D perhaps matches TRBD2 (6 bases). This CDR3 has 14 amino acids. Germline-derived CDR1 and CDR2 are SNHLY and FYNNEI. V gave up 7 bases and J gave up 2 bases, with 14 bases separating them.

This chain joins TRBV11-2 and TRBJ2-7, with TRBD1 matching over 9 bases. The germline V gene encodes CDR1 SGHAT and CDR2 FQNNGV. The CDR3 totals 16 residues. The J segment lost 1 base and the V segment lost 5 bases, leaving 9 bases of the junction unmatched. The CDR3 DNA reads TGTGCCAGCAGCCCACAGGGGGCCCTGAATTCCTACGAGCAGTACTTC. Encoded protein: CASSPQGALNSYEQYF. Complete variable domain (other parts from reference TRBV11-2 and TRBJ2-7): EAGVAQSPRYKIIEKRQSVAFWCNPISGHATLYWYQQILGQGPKLLIQFQNNGVVDDSQLPKDRFSAERLKGVDSTLKIQPAKLEDSAVYLCASSPQGALNSYEQYFGPGTRLTVT.

V gene TRBV5-5 combines with J gene TRBJ2-5, with D perhaps TRBD2 (6 bases). The CDR3 consists of 14 residues. Trimming shortened V by 4 bases and J by 3 bases, and 13 bases separated the two germline ends. Germline CDR1 reads SGHKS; CDR2 reads YYEKEE (reference sequence). CDR3: CASSKDRLEETQYF. The CDR3 nucleotides read TGTGCCAGCAGCAAGGATCGACTAGAAGAGACCCAGTACTTC. The complete variable domain, with remaining parts taken from reference TRBV5-5 and TRBJ2-5, reads DAGVTQSPTHLIKTRGQQVTLRCSPISGHKSVSWYQQVLGQGPQFIFQYYEKEERGRGNFPDRFSARQFPNYSSELNVNALLLGDSALYLCASSKDRLEETQYFGPGTRLLVL.

This clone was counted many times. V usage is TRBV6-4 and J usage is TRBJ2-2; D may be TRBD2 (6 bases). Trimming took off 2 bases at V and 4 bases at J, with 8 bases between the two ends. Germline-derived CDR1 and CDR2 are MRHNA and SNTAGT. The CDR3 loop spans 14 amino acids. CDR3 nucleotides: TGTGCCAGCAGTGACGTAGCGGCCACCGGGGAGCTGTTTTTT. Residues: CASSDVAATGELFF.

CDR3 residues: CASQDGGYQETQYF. The CDR3 DNA reads as TGTGCCAGTCAAGACGGGGGGTACCAAGAGACCCAGTACTTC. This chain uses TRBV19 with TRBJ2-5, with 7 bases that match TRBD2. Germline CDR1 and CDR2: LNHDA and SQIVND (reference sequence). The CDR3 loop spans 14 amino acids. Trimming at V came to 8 bases and at J to 0 bases, leaving 6 bases not matched to a gene. The full variable domain, with the rest looked up from reference TRBV19 and TRBJ2-5, is DGGITQSPKYLFRKEGQNVTLSCEQNLNHDAMYWYRQDPGQGLRLIYYSQIVNDFQKGDIAEGYSVSREKKESFPLTVTSAQKNPTAFYLCASQDGGYQETQYFGPGTRLLVL.

This clone showed up just a few times. J is TRBJ1-2 and V is TRBV27, with TRBD1 as a possible D gene (6 bases). The germline gives CDR1 MNHEY, CDR2 SMNVEV (reference sequence). This CDR3 is built from 13 residues. Trimming took off 0 bases at V and 8 bases at J, with 10 bases between the two ends. Written as DNA, the CDR3 is TGTGCCAGCAGTTTATCGCCACAGGGCGGCTACACCTTC. Protein product: CASSLSPQGGYTF.

The V gene is TRBV7-8, the J gene TRBJ1-1, with D perhaps TRBD1 (5 bases). Germline CDR1 SGHVS, CDR2 FQNEAQ. Trimming took off 0 bases at V and 8 bases at J, with 10 bases between the two ends. The CDR3 contains 13 residues. The CDR3 protein is CASSLAHSGEAFF. The CDR3 coding sequence is TGTGCCAGCAGCTTAGCGCATTCAGGGGAAGCTTTCTTT.

The chain employs TRBV5-1 and TRBJ1-6; 10 positions agree with TRBD1. Trimming took 4 bases from V and 5 from J; bases not matched to a gene: 12. Germline V CDR1 and CDR2: SGHRS, YFSETQ. The CDR3 runs to 18 residues. The CDR3 DNA reads TGCGCCAGCAGCCCCAGAATGGGACAGGGGTCGAATAATTCACCCCTCCACTTT. It specifies CASSPRMGQGSNNSPLHF.

The chain is built from TRBV19 and TRBJ2-3, with TRBD1 as a possible D gene (6 bases). The CDR3 totals 14 residues. Looked up from germline, CDR1 is LNHDA and CDR2 is SQIVND (reference sequence). Trimming pared 5 bases from V and 2 bases from J, leaving 11 bases between. As DNA, the CDR3 is TGTGCCAGTAGTCCGAGGGGACACACAGATACGCAGTATTTT. As protein: CASSPRGHTDTQYF.

Comment on this clone: This may arise from a read error, as a much more abundant clone is one base away. The gene calls are TRBV25-1 and TRBJ2-7, with D hard to call. CDR3 length: 14 residues. Germline CDR1 and CDR2: MGHDK and SYGVNS. Trimming took off 1 base at V and 0 bases at J, with 7 bases between the two ends. The CDR3 protein is CASSEFKSSYEQYF. CDR3 DNA sequence: TGTGCCAGCAGTGAATTTAAGAGCTCCTACGAGCAGTACTTC.

This clone has a single count. The chain combines TRBV29-1 with TRBJ2-3, with a tentative D call TRBD2 (6 bases). The CDR3 is 14 amino acids. CDR1 SQVTM and CDR2 ANQGSEA come from the germline V gene. Trimming cost V 4 bases and J 0 bases, with 11 bases left between them. CDR3 coding DNA: TGCAGCGTTGTCGCCGGGACTAGCACAGATACGCAGTATTTT. Its protein is CSVVAGTSTDTQYF.

This clone came up once. The V gene is TRBV2, the J gene TRBJ1-2; D not certain. The CDR3 extends over 14 amino acids. Trimming shortened V by 2 bases and J by 1 base, and 8 bases separated the two germline ends. Germline-derived CDR1 and CDR2 are SNHLY and FYNNEI. The CDR3 DNA follows: TGTGCCAGCAGTGAAACGAGAATTAACTATGGCTACACCTTC. This translates into CASSETRINYGYTF.

This rearrangement joins TRBV19 to TRBJ2-1; D perhaps matches TRBD2 (6 bases). There are 18 residues in the CDR3. Germline CDR1 LNHDA, CDR2 SQIVND (reference sequence). Trimming removed 4 bases at V and 0 bases at J, with 19 bases between. The CDR3 sequence is CASSTPTLAVNSYNEQFF. In DNA form, the CDR3 reads TGTGCCAGTAGTACTCCTACCTTAGCGGTGAACTCCTACAATGAGCAGTTCTTC.

The chain joins TRBV5-5 to TRBJ2-3, with D hard to call. The CDR3 is 13 residues long. The V end was cut by 4 bases, the J end by 0 bases, with 6 bases between. CDR1 SGHKS and CDR2 YYEKEE come from the germline V gene (reference sequence). This CDR3 reads CASSIGSTDTQYF. Here the CDR3 DNA reads TGTGCCAGCAGCATCGGTAGCACAGATACGCAGTATTTT.

The sample holds a few counts of this clone. This chain links TRBV18 with TRBJ2-3; D possibly corresponds to TRBD2 (5 bases). Germline values: CDR1 KGHSH, CDR2 LQKENI. V gave up 3 bases and J gave up 5 bases, with 12 bases separating them. The length of the CDR3 is 14 residues. CDR3 sequence reads: CASSPVTRVDTQYF. CDR3 DNA: TGTGCCAGCTCACCCGTCACGAGGGTAGATACGCAGTATTTT.

This chain uses TRBV18 with TRBJ2-2; no reliable D call. CDR1 is KGHSH and CDR2 is LQKENI in the germline V gene. CDR3 length: 14 residues. V gave up 5 bases and J gave up 0 bases, with 7 bases separating them. The CDR3 nucleotides read TGTGCCAGCTCAATGCGTTCGAACACCGGGGAGCTGTTTTTT. Amino acids: CASSMRSNTGELFF.

The V gene is TRBV9, the J gene TRBJ2-7, with a weak D call TRBD1 (6 bases). Germline-derived CDR1 and CDR2 are SGDLS and YYNGEE. The CDR3 has 15 amino acids. The V end lost 0 bases, the J end lost 6 bases, and 16 bases lay between the germline ends. In DNA, the CDR3 is TGTGCCAGCAGCGTAGATCCCCAGGGGATCGGCGAGCAGTACTTC. Residues: CASSVDPQGIGEQYF.

V and J are TRBV19 and TRBJ1-5; the D gene is possibly TRBD1 (6 bases). The V gene lost 6 bases and the J gene lost 2 bases, with 11 bases spanning the gap. The CDR3 contains 14 residues. The germline gives CDR1 LNHDA, CDR2 SQIVND (reference sequence). CDR3 region: CASRLRQGNQPQHF. CDR3 DNA sequence: TGTGCCAGTAGATTAAGACAGGGCAATCAGCCCCAGCATTTT.

The V call is TRBV18, the J call TRBJ2-2, with TRBD2 matching over 12 bases. CDR1 and CDR2 from the germline V gene are KGHSH and LQKENI. The V segment lost 0 bases and the J segment 1 base; nucleotides outside the gene matches: 6. This CDR3 has 19 residues. In nucleotides, the CDR3 is TGTGCCAGCTCACCACCAGTACTAGCGGGGGGCGTGAACACCGGGGAGCTGTTTTTT. This sequence encodes CASSPPVLAGGVNTGELFF.

The chain links TRBV29-1 to TRBJ2-1; the match to TRBD2 covers 14 bases. CDR1 and CDR2 from the germline V gene are SQVTM and ANQGSEA. The junction had 8 bases not matched to a gene; V was cut back by 7 bases and J by 9 bases. CDR3 length equals 14 residues. Here the CDR3 reads CSGRLAGGPGEQFF. The CDR3, as DNA: TGCAGCGGCCGACTAGCGGGAGGGCCTGGTGAGCAGTTCTTC.

V usage is TRBV6-6 and J usage is TRBJ1-1; 8 bases line up with TRBD1. CDR1 is MNHNY and CDR2 is SVGAGI in the germline V gene (reference sequence). CDR3 length: 12 amino acids. The junction had 7 bases not matched to a gene; V was cut back by 5 bases and J by 11 bases. The CDR3 DNA is TGTGCCAGCAGTCAGACCGGGACAGGTGCTTTCTTT. Protein product: CASSQTGTGAFF.

V is TRBV7-9 and J is TRBJ2-3; maybe TRBD1 (6 bases). From germline, CDR1 is SEHNR and CDR2 FQNEAQ (reference sequence). Trimming removed 6 bases from V and 1 base from J, with 8 bases in between. CDR3 length equals 13 residues. The CDR3: CASRPGGTDTQYF. DNA for the CDR3: TGTGCCAGCAGGCCAGGGGGCACAGATACGCAGTATTTT.

This chain uses TRBV5-6 with TRBJ1-1; possible D gene TRBD1, 5 bases. Trimming took 0 bases from V and 3 from J, leaving 21 bases between them. This CDR3 spans 18 amino acids. The germline gives CDR1 SGHDT, CDR2 YYEEEE. CDR3 protein: CASSLAGRQGVVYTEAFF. For the CDR3, the DNA is TGTGCCAGCAGCTTGGCCGGTCGGCAGGGCGTCGTGTACACTGAAGCTTTCTTT.